The next 21 T cell receptor beta chains were all read from a single sample in a study of blood T cell repertoires in COVID-19. Here immunoSEQ multiplex PCR was the method, and the copy in TCRdb shows in-frame clones only, minus some. The table lists about 230,000 clones, roughly 80% of them singletons, with around 2.6% in the top ten. Sequenced material: peripheral blood. The origin of the receptors is a woman between 70 and 85 years old with active or convalescent COVID-19.

V and J are TRBV7-3 and TRBJ2-2; tentative D call: TRBD2 (5 bases). The CDR3 runs to 15 residues. The V end lost 2 bases, the J end lost 4 bases, and 11 bases lay between the germline ends. Germline loops: CDR1 SGHTA, CDR2 FQGTGA. CDR3 residues: CASSLVGAGTGELFF. CDR3 bases: TGTGCCAGCAGCTTAGTAGGTGCGGGCACCGGGGAGCTGTTTTTT. The full variable domain, completed using reference TRBV7-3 and TRBJ2-2, is GAGVSQTPSNKVTEKGKYVELRCDPISGHTALYWYRQSLGQGPEFLIYFQGTGAADDSGLPNDRFFAVRPEGSVSTLKIQRTERGDSAVYLCASSLVGAGTGELFFGEGSRLTVL.

The chain uses TRBV2 and TRBJ2-3, with D maybe TRBD2 (6 bases). The ends were cut back, 4 bases at V and 3 bases at J, with 11 bases in the middle. The CDR3 is 14 amino acids. Germline V gives CDR1 SNHLY, CDR2 FYNNEI. CDR3: CASSVWRATDTQYF. As DNA, the CDR3 is TGTGCCAGCAGTGTATGGAGGGCAACAGATACGCAGTATTTT.

This chain joins TRBV6-5 and TRBJ1-1, with D maybe TRBD1 (6 bases). The CDR3 runs to 15 residues. The V gene lost 2 bases and the J gene lost 0 bases, with 10 bases spanning the gap. CDR1 and CDR2 (germline): MNHEY, SVGAGI. CDR3 bases: TGTGCCAGCAGTTACGGGGGGGCAGTGAACACTGAAGCTTTCTTT. Its protein product is CASSYGGAVNTEAFF.

This clone was counted between two and nine times. V is TRBV5-1 and J is TRBJ2-5, with 10 nucleotides matching TRBD2. V lost 7 bases to trimming and J lost 2 bases; unmatched junction nucleotides: 8. CDR1 and CDR2 from the germline V gene are SGHRS and YFSETQ. This CDR3 has 15 amino acids. The CDR3 spells CASHPGLAAQETQYF. The CDR3 bases are TGCGCCAGCCACCCAGGACTAGCGGCACAAGAGACCCAGTACTTC.

The V and J genes are TRBV2 and TRBJ2-6, with D uncertain. The V end was cut by 3 bases, the J end by 4 bases, with 16 bases between. The CDR3 runs to 17 residues. CDR1 is SNHLY, CDR2 FYNNEI, per germline. The CDR3 here is CASSEGQSSSGANVLTF. Here the CDR3 DNA reads TGTGCCAGCAGTGAGGGCCAGAGCTCCTCAGGGGCCAACGTCCTGACTTTC. Full variable domain (remainder filled in from reference TRBV2 and TRBJ2-6): EPEVTQTPSHQVTQMGQEVILRCVPISNHLYFYWYRQILGQKVEFLVSFYNNEISEKSEIFDDQFSVERPDGSNFTLKIRSTKLEDSAMYFCASSEGQSSSGANVLTFGAGSRLTVL.

Turning to this clone: This same CDR3 is encoded by further DNA sequences in the sample. V usage is TRBV7-2 and J usage is TRBJ1-1; 9 positions agree with TRBD1. From germline, CDR1 is SGHTA and CDR2 FQGNSA. The CDR3 is made up of 15 amino acids. V lost 5 bases and J lost 4; bases outside the gene matches: 8. The CDR3, as DNA: TGTGCCAGCAGCCCCGGGACAGGGACGAGCACTGAAGCTTTCTTT. It yields the protein CASSPGTGTSTEAFF.

This clone was observed at least ten times. CDR3 residues: CASSQVQGFGNQPQHF. The CDR3 bases are TGTGCCAGCAGCCAAGTACAGGGGTTTGGCAATCAGCCCCAGCATTTT. The V and J genes are TRBV4-2 and TRBJ1-5; 7 nucleotides agree with TRBD1. CDR3 length: 16 residues. Germline lookup yields CDR1 LGHNA and CDR2 YNFKEQ. J lost 2 bases, V lost 1 base, and 5 bases had no gene match.

The V call is TRBV29-1, the J call TRBJ2-5; unclear D gene. CDR1 and CDR2 (germline): SQVTM, ANQGSEA. CDR3 length: 12 amino acids. Trimming took off 4 bases at V and 2 bases at J, with 8 bases between the two ends. The CDR3 spells CSVVGRQETQYF. The CDR3 DNA is TGCAGCGTTGTAGGCAGGCAAGAGACCCAGTACTTC.

In the case of this clone: A junction boundary mismatches the germline segment, possibly from a read error. This sequence joins TRBV4-2 and TRBJ2-7; D uncertain. The length of the CDR3 is 14 residues. The V gene's germline CDR1 is LGHNA and CDR2 YNFKEQ. The CDR3 loop reads CASSRAGEQYFPHF. The DNA of the CDR3 is TGTGCCAGCAGCCGGGCAGGCGAGCAGTACTTTCCCCACTTC.

The chain carries TRBV5-8 and TRBJ2-5; 13 bases match TRBD2. Looked up from germline, CDR1 is SGHTS and CDR2 is YDEGEE. The CDR3 is 17 residues long. Trimming at V came to 3 bases and at J to 3 bases, leaving 8 bases not matched to a gene. Here the CDR3 reads CASSSTLGLAGKETQYF. The CDR3 nucleotides are TGTGCCAGCAGCTCAACCCTGGGACTAGCGGGAAAAGAGACCCAGTACTTC.

This chain uses TRBV9 with TRBJ1-2; TRBD1 matches 7 bases. The CDR3 has 13 amino acids. J gave up 3 bases and V 4 bases, and 3 bases lay outside the gene matches. Germline V CDR1 and CDR2: SGDLS, YYNGEE. In nucleotides, the CDR3 is TGTGCCAGCAGCCGGACAGGTGACTATGGCTACACCTTC. Its translation is CASSRTGDYGYTF.

The chain recombines TRBV7-9 with TRBJ1-2; D unresolved. Between the trimmed V and J ends, which lost 1 base and 5 bases, there was a span of 14 bases. CDR1 and CDR2 from the germline V gene are SEHNR and FQNEAQ (reference sequence). The CDR3 extends over 15 amino acids. CDR3 amino acids: CASSLGGAENYGYTF. For the CDR3, the DNA is TGTGCCAGCAGCTTAGGTGGCGCGGAAAATTATGGCTACACCTTC.

V is TRBV28 and J is TRBJ1-4; D possibly corresponds to TRBD1 (5 bases). This CDR3 contains 16 residues. Looked up from germline, CDR1 is MDHEN and CDR2 is SYDVKM. Deletions cut 5 bases from V and 0 bases from J, with 13 bases between. CDR3 sequence: CASSPLGRATNEKLFF. In DNA, the CDR3 is TGTGCCAGCAGTCCCCTGGGCAGGGCAACTAATGAAAAACTGTTTTTT.

CDR3 sequence reads: CATSRDRGDSSPLHF. Here the CDR3 DNA reads TGTGCCACCAGCAGAGACAGGGGGGATAGTTCACCCCTCCACTTT. This chain links TRBV15 with TRBJ1-6; 7 positions agree with TRBD1. Losses at the gene ends were 0 bases for V and 9 bases for J; bases not matched to a gene: 5. The V gene's germline CDR1 is LNHNV and CDR2 YYDKDF (reference sequence). CDR3 size: 15 residues.

This clone was counted ten times or more. The rearrangement links TRBV18 to TRBJ1-1, with no clear D. From germline, CDR1 is KGHSH and CDR2 LQKENI. This CDR3 contains 15 residues. Trimming removed 6 bases at V and 0 bases at J, with 14 bases between. For the CDR3, the DNA is TGTGCCAGCTCTCCAACCGGTATTATGAACACTGAAGCTTTCTTT. Translation: CASSPTGIMNTEAFF.

The rearrangement joins TRBV7-2 to TRBJ2-5; D remains ambiguous. Germline lookup yields CDR1 SGHTA and CDR2 FQGNSA. V gave up 5 bases and J gave up 2 bases, with 12 bases separating them. The CDR3 is made up of 14 amino acids. The CDR3: CASSLGGQQETQYF. CDR3 nucleotide sequence: TGTGCCAGCAGCCTCGGTGGGCAGCAAGAGACCCAGTACTTC.

The V gene is TRBV19, the J gene TRBJ2-7; 9 nucleotides align to TRBD2. V lost 1 base and J lost 3; bases outside the gene matches: 7. The CDR3 consists of 16 residues. CDR1 LNHDA and CDR2 SQIVND come from the germline V gene (reference sequence). CDR3 protein: CASSIGGSGGFYEQYF. DNA for the CDR3: TGTGCCAGTAGTATAGGGGGTAGCGGGGGATTCTACGAGCAGTACTTC.

This chain links TRBV14 with TRBJ1-6, with D hard to call. CDR3 size: 14 residues. Trimming removed 1 base from V and 7 bases from J, with 8 bases in between. CDR1 SGHDN and CDR2 FVKESK come from the germline V gene. The CDR3 bases are TGTGCCAGCAGCCAAGTCTTCGGGAATTCACCCCTCCACTTT. It is translated as CASSQVFGNSPLHF.

This chain links TRBV6-2 or TRBV6-3 with TRBJ1-5; D not certain. CDR3 length: 14 residues. The V and J ends lost 6 bases and 2 bases respectively, with 11 bases between them. Germline CDR1 and CDR2: MNHEY and SVGEGT. CDR3 nucleotides: TGTGCCAGCAGCTCAACGGGTGGCAATCAGCCCCAGCATTTT. This gives the protein CASSSTGGNQPQHF.

The genes are TRBV12-1 and TRBJ2-7; the table's D call, TRBD2, has no DNA check behind it. TRBV12-1 is flagged as a pseudogene. This CDR3 is built from 21 residues. The CDR3 DNA is TGTGCCAGCAGCTTCACCCCTGGGACTAGCGGGAGAGGTTTGGGCTCCTACGAGCAGTACTTC. Amino acids: CASSFTPGTSGRGLGSYEQYF.

This sequence joins TRBV5-1 and TRBJ2-3, with 11 bases matching TRBD2. The CDR3 has 16 amino acids. V lost 3 bases to trimming and J lost 4 bases; unmatched junction nucleotides: 7. CDR1 and CDR2 (germline): SGHRS, YFSETQ. The CDR3 DNA is TGCGCCAGCAGCTCGCTAACTAGCGGGAGCGCAGATACGCAGTATTTT. This codes for CASSSLTSGSADTQYF. Together with reference TRBV5-1 and TRBJ2-3, the CDR3 gives the full variable domain: KAGVTQTPRYLIKTRGQQVTLSCSPISGHRSVSWYQQTPGQGLQFLFEYFSETQRNKGNFPGRFSGRQFSNSRSEMNVSTLELGDSALYLCASSSLTSGSADTQYFGPGTRLTVL.